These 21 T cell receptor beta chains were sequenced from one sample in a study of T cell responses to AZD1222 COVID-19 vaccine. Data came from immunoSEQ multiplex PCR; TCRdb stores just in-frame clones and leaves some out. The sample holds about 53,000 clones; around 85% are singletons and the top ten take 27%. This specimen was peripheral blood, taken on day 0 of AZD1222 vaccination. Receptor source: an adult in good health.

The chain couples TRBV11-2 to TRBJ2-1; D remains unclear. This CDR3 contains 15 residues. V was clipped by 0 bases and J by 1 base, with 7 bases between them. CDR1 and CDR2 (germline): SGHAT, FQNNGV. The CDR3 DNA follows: TGTGCCAGCAGCTTAGACCAGGAGTCCTACAATGAGCAGTTCTTC. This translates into CASSLDQESYNEQFF.

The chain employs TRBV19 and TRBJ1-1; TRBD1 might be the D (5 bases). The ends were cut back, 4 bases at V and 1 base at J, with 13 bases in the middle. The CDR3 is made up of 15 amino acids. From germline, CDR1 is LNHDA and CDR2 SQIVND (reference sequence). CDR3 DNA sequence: TGTGCCAGTAGTACCTTGGACATTAGGAACACTGAAGCTTTCTTT. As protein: CASSTLDIRNTEAFF.

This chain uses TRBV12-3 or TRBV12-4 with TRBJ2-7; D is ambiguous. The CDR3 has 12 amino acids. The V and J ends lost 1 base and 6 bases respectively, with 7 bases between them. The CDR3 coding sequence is TGTGCCAGCAGTTTAGAAAGCCCCGAGCAGTACTTC. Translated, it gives CASSLESPEQYF.

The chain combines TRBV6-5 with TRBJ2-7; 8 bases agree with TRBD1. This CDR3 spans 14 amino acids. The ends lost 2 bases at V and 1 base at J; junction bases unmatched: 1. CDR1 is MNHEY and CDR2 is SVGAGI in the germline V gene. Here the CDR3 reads CASSYRDRSYEQYF. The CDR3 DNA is TGTGCCAGCAGTTACAGGGACAGGTCCTACGAGCAGTACTTC.

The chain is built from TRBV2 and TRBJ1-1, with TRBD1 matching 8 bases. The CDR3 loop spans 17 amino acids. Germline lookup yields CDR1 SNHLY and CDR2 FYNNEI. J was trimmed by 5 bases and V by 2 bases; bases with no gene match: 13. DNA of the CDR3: TGTGCCAGCAGTGAAATGGGACAGGTGGGGGACGAGACTGAAGCTTTCTTT. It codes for CASSEMGQVGDETEAFF.

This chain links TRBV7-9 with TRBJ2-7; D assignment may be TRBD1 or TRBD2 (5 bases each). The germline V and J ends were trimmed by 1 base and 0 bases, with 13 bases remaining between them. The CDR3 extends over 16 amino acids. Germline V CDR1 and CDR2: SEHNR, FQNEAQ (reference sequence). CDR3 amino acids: CASSLVRWGSSYEQYF. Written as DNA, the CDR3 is TGTGCCAGCAGCTTAGTTCGGTGGGGGAGCTCCTACGAGCAGTACTTC.

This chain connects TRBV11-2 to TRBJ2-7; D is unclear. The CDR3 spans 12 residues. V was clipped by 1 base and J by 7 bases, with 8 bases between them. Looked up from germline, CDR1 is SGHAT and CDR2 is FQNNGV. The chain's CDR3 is CASSLAVGEQYF. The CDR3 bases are TGTGCCAGCAGCTTAGCTGTCGGGGAGCAGTACTTC. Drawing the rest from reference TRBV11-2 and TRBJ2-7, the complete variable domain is EAGVAQSPRYKIIEKRQSVAFWCNPISGHATLYWYQQILGQGPKLLIQFQNNGVVDDSQLPKDRFSAERLKGVDSTLKIQPAKLEDSAVYLCASSLAVGEQYFGPGTRLTVT.

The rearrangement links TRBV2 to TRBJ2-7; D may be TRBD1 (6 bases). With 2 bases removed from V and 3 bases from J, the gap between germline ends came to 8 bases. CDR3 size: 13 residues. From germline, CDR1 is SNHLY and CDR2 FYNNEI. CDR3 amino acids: CASSEQQGYEQYF. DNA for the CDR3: TGTGCCAGCAGTGAACAACAGGGCTACGAGCAGTACTTC.

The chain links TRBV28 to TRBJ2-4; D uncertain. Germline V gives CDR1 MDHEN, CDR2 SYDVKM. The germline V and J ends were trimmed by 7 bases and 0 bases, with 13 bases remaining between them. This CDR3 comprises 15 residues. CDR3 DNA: TGTGCCAGCAAATCCCCCGCGGTAGCCAAAAACATTCAGTACTTC. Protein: CASKSPAVAKNIQYF. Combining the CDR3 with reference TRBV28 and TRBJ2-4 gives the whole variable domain DVKVTQSSRYLVKRTGEKVFLECVQDMDHENMFWYRQDPGLGLRLIYFSYDVKMKEKGDIPEGYSVSREKKERFSLILESASTNQTSMYLCASKSPAVAKNIQYFGAGTRLSVL.

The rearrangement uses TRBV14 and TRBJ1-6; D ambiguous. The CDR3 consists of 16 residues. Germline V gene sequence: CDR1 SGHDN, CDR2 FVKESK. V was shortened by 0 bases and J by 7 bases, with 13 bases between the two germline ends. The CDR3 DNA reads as TGTGCCAGCAGCCAAGATTTGAGTTTTGGGAATTCACCCCTCCACTTT. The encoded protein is CASSQDLSFGNSPLHF. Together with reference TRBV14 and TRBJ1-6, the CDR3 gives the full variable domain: EAGVTQFPSHSVIEKGQTVTLRCDPISGHDNLYWYRRVMGKEIKFLLHFVKESKQDESGMPNNRFLAERTGGTYSTLKVQPAELEDSGVYFCASSQDLSFGNSPLHFGNGTRLTVT.

CDR3 in DNA: TGTGCCAGCAGCCAACCCGTTACCTATAATTCACCCCTCCACTTT. Its protein product is CASSQPVTYNSPLHF. V is TRBV4-2 and J is TRBJ1-6, with unresolved D. The V and J ends lost 2 bases and 2 bases respectively, with 7 bases between them. The germline V gene encodes CDR1 LGHNA and CDR2 YNFKEQ. This CDR3 is built from 15 residues.

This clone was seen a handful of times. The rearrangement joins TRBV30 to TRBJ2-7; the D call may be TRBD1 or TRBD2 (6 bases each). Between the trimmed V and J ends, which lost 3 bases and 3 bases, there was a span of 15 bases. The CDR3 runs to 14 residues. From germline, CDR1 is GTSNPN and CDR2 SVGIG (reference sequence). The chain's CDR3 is CAWSVGGHFYEQYF. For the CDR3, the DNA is TGTGCCTGGAGCGTGGGGGGACACTTCTACGAGCAGTACTTC.

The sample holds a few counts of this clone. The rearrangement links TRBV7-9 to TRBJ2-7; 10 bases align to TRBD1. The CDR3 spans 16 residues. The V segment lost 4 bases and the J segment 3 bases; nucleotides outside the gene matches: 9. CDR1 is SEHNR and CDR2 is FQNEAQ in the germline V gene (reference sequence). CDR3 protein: CASSSFGQGVVYEQYF. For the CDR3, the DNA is TGTGCCAGCAGCTCATTTGGACAGGGGGTCGTCTACGAGCAGTACTTC.

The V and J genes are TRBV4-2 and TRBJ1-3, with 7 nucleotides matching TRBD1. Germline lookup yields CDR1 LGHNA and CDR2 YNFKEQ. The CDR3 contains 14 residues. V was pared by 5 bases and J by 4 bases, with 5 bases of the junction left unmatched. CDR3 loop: CASSYTGAGNTIYF. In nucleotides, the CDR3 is TGTGCCAGCAGCTACACAGGGGCCGGAAACACCATATATTTT.

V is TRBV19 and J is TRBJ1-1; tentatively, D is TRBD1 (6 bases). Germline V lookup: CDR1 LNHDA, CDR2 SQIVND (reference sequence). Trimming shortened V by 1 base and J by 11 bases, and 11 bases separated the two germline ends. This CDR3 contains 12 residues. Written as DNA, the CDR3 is TGTGCCAGTAGTATAGGGGGGGCGATGGCTTTCTTT. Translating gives CASSIGGAMAFF.

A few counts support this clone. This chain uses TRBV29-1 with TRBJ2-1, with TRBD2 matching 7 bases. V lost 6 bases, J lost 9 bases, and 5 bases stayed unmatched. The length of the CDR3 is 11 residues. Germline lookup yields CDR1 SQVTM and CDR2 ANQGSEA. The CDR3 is CSVVGGGEQFF. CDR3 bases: TGCAGCGTAGTCGGCGGGGGTGAGCAGTTCTTC.

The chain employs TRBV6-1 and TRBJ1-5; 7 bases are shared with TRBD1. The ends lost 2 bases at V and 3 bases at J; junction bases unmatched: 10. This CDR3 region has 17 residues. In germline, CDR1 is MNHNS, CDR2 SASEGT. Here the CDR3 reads CASSEKGDRVSNQPQHF. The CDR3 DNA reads TGTGCCAGCAGTGAAAAGGGTGACAGGGTTTCCAATCAGCCCCAGCATTTT.

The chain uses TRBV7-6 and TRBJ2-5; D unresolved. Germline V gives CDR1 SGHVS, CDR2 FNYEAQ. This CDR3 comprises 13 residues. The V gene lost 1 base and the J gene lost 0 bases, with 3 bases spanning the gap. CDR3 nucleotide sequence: TGTGCCAGCAGCTTAGGATACCAAGAGACCCAGTACTTC. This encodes CASSLGYQETQYF.

In nucleotides, the CDR3 is TGTGCCGGGGGACAGTATAATGAGCAGTTCTTC. Its translation: CAGGQYNEQFF. The chain recombines TRBV2 with TRBJ2-1; 7 positions agree with TRBD1. Germline V lookup: CDR1 SNHLY, CDR2 FYNNEI. V shed 11 bases, J shed 7 bases, and the junction held 5 bases outside the gene matches. There are 11 residues in the CDR3.

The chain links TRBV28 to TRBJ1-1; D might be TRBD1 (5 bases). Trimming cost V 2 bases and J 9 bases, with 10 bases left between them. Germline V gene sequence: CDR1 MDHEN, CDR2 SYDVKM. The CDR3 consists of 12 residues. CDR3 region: CASSLPGLKAFF. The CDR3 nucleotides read TGTGCCAGCAGTTTACCAGGGCTTAAAGCTTTCTTT.

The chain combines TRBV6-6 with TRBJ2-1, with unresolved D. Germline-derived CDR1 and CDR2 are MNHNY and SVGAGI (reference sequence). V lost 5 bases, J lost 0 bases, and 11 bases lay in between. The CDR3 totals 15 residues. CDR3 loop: CASSPRTSSYNEQFF. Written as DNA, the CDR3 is TGTGCCAGCAGTCCTAGGACGAGCTCCTACAATGAGCAGTTCTTC.